A selection of T cell receptor beta chains follows, all from one sample in a study of shared clonotypes between healthy human individuals. Some clones are missing from TCRdb's copy, which holds only in-frame ones; the method was immunoSEQ multiplex PCR. The sample has about 680,000 clones, less than 80% seen once; the top ten hold under 2%. Sequencing was done on a sample of memory CD4+ T cells sorted from blood. The receptors stem from a woman in her thirties in good health. CDR3s include the opening cysteine and the closing phenylalanine or tryptophan. The D gene is left open where the match is weak. For some rows the clone size is stated as once, few or many, or as a class when expanded; others skip it.

cdr3_aa cdr3_nt j_call clone_size d_call v_call
CSAGPTDTQYF TGCAGTGCCGGACCCACAGATACGCAGTATTTT TRBJ2-3 few . TRBV20-1
CASSLRASTGVNTEAFF TGTGCCAGTAGTCTCAGGGCCAGTACAGGAGTGAACACTGAAGCTTTCTTT TRBJ1-1 . . TRBV19
CATSRDVGATNEKLFF TGTGCCACCAGCAGAGATGTAGGAGCAACTAATGAAAAACTGTTTTTT TRBJ1-4 . . TRBV15
CASANTGTGRYEQYF TGTGCCAGCGCGAACACCGGGACAGGGAGGTACGAGCAGTACTTC TRBJ2-7 . TRBD1 TRBV2
CASSTYTSGSRGYTQYF TGTGCCAGCAGCACCTACACTAGCGGGAGTAGAGGATATACGCAGTATTTT TRBJ2-3 . TRBD2 TRBV13
CASRSMGGPNEQYF TGTGCCAGCAGGTCTATGGGAGGGCCGAACGAGCAGTACTTC TRBJ2-7 . TRBD2 TRBV7-2
CASRGWTAPSGHTEAFF TGTGCCAGCAGGGGTTGGACGGCGCCGAGTGGGCACACTGAAGCTTTCTTT TRBJ1-1 . . TRBV7-9
CASSPGRGTQYF TGTGCCAGCAGCCCCGGTAGGGGGACCCAGTACTTC TRBJ2-5 . . TRBV27
CASSPGQIQETQYF TGTGCCAGCAGCCCTGGACAGATACAAGAGACCCAGTACTTC TRBJ2-5 . . TRBV11-2
CASSFPTGSETQYF TGTGCCAGCAGTTTCCCGACGGGATCAGAGACCCAGTACTTC TRBJ2-5 . . TRBV28
CASSIVGANVLTF TGTGCCAGTAGTATAGTTGGGGCCAACGTCCTGACTTTC TRBJ2-6 many . TRBV19
CASSFGRGNTEAFF TGTGCCAGCAGCTTCGGGAGGGGCAACACTGAAGCTTTCTTT TRBJ1-1 . . TRBV11-3
CAWRAGGGGQPQHF TGTGCCTGGAGGGCAGGGGGCGGGGGGCAGCCCCAGCATTTT TRBJ1-5 . TRBD1 TRBV30
CASSQDGRVAYGYTF TGCGCCAGCAGCCAAGATGGAAGGGTGGCCTATGGCTACACCTTC TRBJ1-2 many . TRBV4-1
CASSLGDRVKTQYF TGCGCCAGCAGCTTGGGGGACAGGGTTAAGACCCAGTACTTC TRBJ2-5 . TRBD1 TRBV5-1
CASSREGLETQYF TGTGCCAGTTCGCGTGAGGGGCTAGAGACCCAGTACTTC TRBJ2-5 . . TRBV19
CASSPLAVSYNEQFF TGCGCCAGCAGCCCCCTAGCGGTCTCCTACAATGAGCAGTTCTTC TRBJ2-1 . TRBD2 TRBV4-1
CASSEGPAGYEQYF TGTGCCAGCAGTGAAGGGCCGGCCGGCTACGAGCAGTACTTC TRBJ2-7 . . TRBV2
CASSDSGRARSEQFF TGCGCCAGCAGCGATAGCGGGAGGGCCAGGAGTGAGCAGTTCTTC TRBJ2-1 once TRBD2 TRBV10-2
CASSQAEGIYNEQFF TGTGCCAGCAGCCAAGCGGAGGGGATCTACAATGAGCAGTTCTTC TRBJ2-1 . . TRBV4-2
CASSQDTSGKYNEQFF TGCGCCAGCAGCCAAGATACTAGCGGGAAATACAATGAGCAGTTCTTC TRBJ2-1 once TRBD2 TRBV4-1
CARGARSSNTGELFF TGTGCCAGGGGGGCGAGGTCCTCGAACACCGGGGAGCTGTTTTTT TRBJ2-2 . . TRBV2
CASSLEPYYEQYF TGTGCCAGCTCCCTTGAACCTTACTACGAGCAGTACTTC TRBJ2-7 . . TRBV18
CASSQEQWYEQYF TGCGCCAGCAGCCAAGAACAGTGGTACGAGCAGTACTTC TRBJ2-7 . . TRBV4-1
CASSHPLVVRTEAFF TGCGCCAGCAGCCACCCGTTGGTGGTTAGAACTGAAGCTTTCTTT TRBJ1-1 few . TRBV4-1
CASSGRTGTVNYNEQFF TGCGCCAGCAGCGGGAGGACCGGGACAGTTAATTACAATGAGCAGTTCTTC TRBJ2-1 . . TRBV5-1
CASSPIKGNYGYTF TGTGCCAGCTCACCCATCAAGGGGAACTATGGCTACACCTTC TRBJ1-2 . . TRBV18
CASSVDPAYGYTF TGTGCCAGCAGCGTAGATCCAGCCTATGGCTACACCTTC TRBJ1-2 few . TRBV9
CASSVDRGGNTIYF TGTGCCAGCAGCGTGGACAGAGGTGGAAACACCATATATTTT TRBJ1-3 . . TRBV7-6
CATSRAQGRQFF TGTGCCACCAGCAGAGCTCAGGGGAGGCAGTTCTTC TRBJ2-1 . . TRBV15
CASSFSASNTEAFF TGTGCCAGCAGCTTTTCAGCCTCGAACACTGAAGCTTTCTTT TRBJ1-1 . . TRBV11-2
CASVAGANQPQHF TGTGCCAGCGTCGCGGGAGCAAATCAGCCCCAGCATTTT TRBJ1-5 . . TRBV2
CASTYSLNQPQHF TGTGCCAGCACTTACTCATTGAATCAGCCCCAGCATTTT TRBJ1-5 . . TRBV6-6
CAWSSHLSGRASTHEQYF TGTGCCTGGAGCTCCCATCTTAGCGGGAGGGCCTCTACCCACGAGCAGTACTTC TRBJ2-7 . TRBD2 TRBV30
CASSQWDAHEQYF TGTGCCAGCAGCCAGTGGGACGCTCACGAGCAGTACTTC TRBJ2-7 . . TRBV7-6
CASSEASWAGRNEAFF TGTGCCAGCAGTGAAGCGAGTTGGGCTGGACGTAATGAAGCTTTCTTT TRBJ1-1 . . TRBV2
CASREGRRSYNEQFF TGTGCCAGCCGGGAGGGACGAAGGTCCTACAATGAGCAGTTCTTC TRBJ2-1 . TRBD2 TRBV6-5
CASSASARGIF TGTGCCAGCAGTGCCTCAGCGAGGGGGATCTTC TRBJ2-1 few . TRBV2
CASSAGQGADQPQHF TGTGCCAGCAGCGCGGGACAGGGGGCTGATCAGCCCCAGCATTTT TRBJ1-5 . TRBD1 TRBV7-9
CASRQTIRSTADTQYF TGTGCCAGCAGACAAACCATACGTAGCACGGCAGATACGCAGTATTTT TRBJ2-3 . . TRBV28
CASSGIGGYTF TGTGCCAGCAGTGGCATAGGTGGCTACACCTTC TRBJ1-2 few . TRBV28
CASSVSGKLDEQFF TGTGCCAGCAGCGTAAGCGGGAAGCTTGATGAGCAGTTCTTC TRBJ2-1 . TRBD2 TRBV9
CASSTSPQETQYF TGTGCCAGTTCGACTAGTCCACAAGAGACCCAGTACTTC TRBJ2-5 . . TRBV15
CASSVGTGGIDIQYF TGTGCCAGCAGCGTCGGGACAGGGGGCATAGACATTCAGTACTTC TRBJ2-4 . TRBD1 TRBV9
CSVDTGGEQYF TGCAGCGTCGATACAGGGGGCGAGCAGTACTTC TRBJ2-7 . TRBD1 TRBV29-1
CASSLKLAGRYEQYF TGCGCCAGCAGCTTGAAACTAGCGGGGAGGTACGAGCAGTACTTC TRBJ2-7 . TRBD2 TRBV5-1
CASSLKWTVNTGELFF TGTGCCAGCAGTTTAAAGTGGACTGTGAACACCGGGGAGCTGTTTTTT TRBJ2-2 . . TRBV27
CASSISHTGELFF TGTGCCAGTAGTATTTCGCACACCGGGGAGCTGTTTTTT TRBJ2-2 . . TRBV19
CASSLALLSTDTQYF TGTGCCAGCAGCTTAGCGCTCCTTAGCACAGATACGCAGTATTTT TRBJ2-3 . . TRBV7-9
CASPRGGSGSGEQFF TGTGCCAGCCCCAGGGGCGGGAGTGGATCTGGTGAGCAGTTCTTC TRBJ2-1 . . TRBV27